This TCR beta chain came from a study of cytomegalovirus exposure and HLA in healthy donors. Germline CDR1 reads ENHRY; CDR2 reads SYGVKD. The CDR3 consists of 12 residues. With 10 bases clipped from V and 5 bases from J, the junction kept 5 bases outside the gene matches. The PCR had 60 Vbeta and 13 Jbeta primers. TCRdb's table, derived via immunoSEQ multiplex PCR, lists solely in-frame clones and lacks some. The table records approximately 130,000 clones, about 78% of them present only once. The specimen sequenced was PBMCs. This clonotype was sampled from a human donor in good health. The J gene is TRBJ2-3, the V gene TRBV10-3; 8 bases fit TRBD2. DNA of the CDR3: TGTGCCAACGGGGCGGGGGGAGATACGCAGTATTTT. Its protein is CANGAGGDTQYF.